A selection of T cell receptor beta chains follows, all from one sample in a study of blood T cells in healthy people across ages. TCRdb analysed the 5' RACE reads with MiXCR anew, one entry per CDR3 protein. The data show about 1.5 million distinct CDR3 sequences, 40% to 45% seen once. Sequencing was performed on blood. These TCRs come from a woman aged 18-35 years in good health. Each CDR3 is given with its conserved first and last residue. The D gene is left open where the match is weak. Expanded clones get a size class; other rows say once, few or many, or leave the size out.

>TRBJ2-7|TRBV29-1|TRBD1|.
CSVEGTETSYEQYF
TGCAGCGTTGAGGGGACAGAAACCTCCTACGAGCAGTACTTC
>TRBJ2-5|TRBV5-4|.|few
CASSARTALQETQYF
TGTGCCAGCAGCGCCCGGACGGCCCTCCAAGAGACCCAGTACTTC
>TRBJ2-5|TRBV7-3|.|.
CASSLSGSPDNEQYF
TGTGCCAGCAGCCTTAGCGGATCCCCAGACAATGAGCAGTACTTC
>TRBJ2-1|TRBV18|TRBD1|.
CASSPVSTGDEQFF
TGTGCCAGCTCCCCCGTTTCGACAGGGGATGAGCAGTTCTTC
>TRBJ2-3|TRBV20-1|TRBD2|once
CSATGLVSDTQYF
TGCAGTGCAACGGGACTAGTTTCGGATACGCAGTATTTT
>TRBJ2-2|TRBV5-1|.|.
CASSLDGVSGELFF
TGCGCCAGCAGCTTGGATGGCGTCTCCGGGGAGCTGTTTTTT
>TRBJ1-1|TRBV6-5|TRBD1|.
CASSYQSTGSTEAFF
TGTGCCAGCAGTTACCAGTCGACAGGGAGCACTGAAGCTTTCTTT
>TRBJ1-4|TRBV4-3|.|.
CASSPKGGRIEKLFF
TGCGCCAGCAGCCCTAAGGGTGGCAGGATTGAAAAACTGTTTTTT
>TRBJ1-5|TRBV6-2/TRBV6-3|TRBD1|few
CASRDDRAEAQHF
TGTGCCAGCAGAGACGACAGGGCGGAGGCCCAGCATTTT
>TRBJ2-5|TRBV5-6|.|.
CASSLEETQETQYF
TGTGCCAGCAGCTTGGAGGAGACCCAAGAGACCCAGTACTTC
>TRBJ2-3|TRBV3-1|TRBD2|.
CASSPGLAASTQYF
TGTGCCAGCAGTCCGGGACTAGCGGCTTCTACGCAGTATTTT
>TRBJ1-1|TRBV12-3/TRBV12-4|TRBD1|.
CASSTPGTGVRKAFF
TGTGCCAGCAGTACACCCGGGACAGGGGTTCGGAAAGCTTTCTTT
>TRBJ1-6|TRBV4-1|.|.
CASSQEGRGNSPLHF
TGCGCCAGCAGCCAAGAGGGGCGGGGAAATTCACCCCTCCACTTT
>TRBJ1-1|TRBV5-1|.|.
CASSLGRGWGTEAFF
TGCGCCAGCAGCTTGGGGAGGGGATGGGGCACTGAAGCTTTCTTT
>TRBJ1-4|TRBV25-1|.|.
CASSELRTLEEKLFF
TGTGCCAGCAGTGAATTGAGAACCTTGGAGGAAAAACTGTTTTTT
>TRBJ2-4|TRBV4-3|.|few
CASSQDYGRLSGQYF
TGCGCCAGCAGCCAAGATTACGGCAGGCTGTCAGGGCAGTACTTC
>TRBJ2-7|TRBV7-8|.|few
CASSPVLGSSYEQYF
TGTGCCAGCAGCCCGGTACTGGGGAGCTCCTACGAGCAGTACTTC
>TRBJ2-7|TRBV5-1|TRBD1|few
CASSLGQGQASYEQYF
TGCGCCAGCAGTCTCGGACAGGGTCAGGCCTCCTACGAGCAGTACTTC
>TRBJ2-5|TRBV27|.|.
CASSSRAGTGKTQYF
TGTGCCAGCAGTAGTAGGGCGGGAACGGGGAAGACCCAGTACTTC
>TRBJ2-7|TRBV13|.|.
CASSLGPAGNYEQYF
TGTGCCAGCAGCTTAGGGCCTGCGGGGAACTACGAGCAGTACTTC
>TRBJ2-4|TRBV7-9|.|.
CASSFIDIQYF
TGTGCCAGCAGCTTCATCGACATTCAGTACTTC
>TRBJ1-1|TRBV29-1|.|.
CSVETGLGSNTEAFF
TGCAGCGTCGAGACTGGACTTGGGTCGAACACTGAAGCTTTCTTT
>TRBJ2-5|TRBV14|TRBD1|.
CASSPPRDRGFGYQETQYF
TGTGCCAGCAGCCCGCCGCGCGACAGGGGATTTGGGTACCAAGAGACCCAGTACTTC